This T cell receptor (beta chain) is from a study of early T cells in non-severe SARS-CoV-2 infection. Study-wide results and limits: Anti-spike CD8 responses were favored in VDJdb matching, and private and CD4 specificities were missed.

At least ten counts were recorded for this clonotype. Its cognate antigen is unknown. TCRdb redid the calling of the 5' RACE reads with MiXCR, one entry per CDR3 protein. The table shows about 28,000 distinct CDR3 sequences, with 5% to 6.5% occurring only once. V lost 0 bases and J lost 11; bases outside the gene matches: 10. CDR1 is LGHNA, CDR2 YNFKEQ, per germline. This CDR3 is built from 16 residues. The sample here was whole blood, taken at baseline. This sequence originates from an adult who was a healthcare worker with PCR-confirmed SARS-CoV-2 infection or an uninfected control (not recorded which). The genes are TRBV4-2 and TRBJ2-3, with TRBD2 matching over 11 bases. CDR3 protein: CASSQDPSGGSGEQYF. Here the CDR3 DNA reads TGTGCCAGCAGCCAAGATCCTAGCGGGGGGTCGGGGGAGCAGTATTTT.